Listed below are T cell receptor beta chains from one sample, sequenced in a study of T cell repertoires in cytomegalovirus infection. Via MiXCR, TCRdb re-called the reads, giving one row per CDR3 protein. The table lists roughly 920,000 distinct CDR3 sequences, roughly 31% of them singletons. These receptors have no identified antigens. The sequences come from cultured CD8+ T cells from PBMCs, collected from culture after CMV antigen stimulation. These TCRs come from a human donor in good health (CMV status not recorded). Some clones in this sample may be carry-over from other donors' samples. Each CDR3 is given with its conserved first and last residue. A D gene is named only where the DNA matches it firmly. Clone size appears in some rows only: once, few, many, or a class for an expanded clone.

abundance | d_gene | j_gene | v_gene | CDR3aa | CDR3nt
few | NA | TRBJ2-7 | TRBV6-1 | CASSESDFYEQYF | TGTGCCAGCAGTGAGAGTGATTTCTACGAGCAGTACTTC
few | NA | TRBJ1-1 | TRBV7-9 | CASSPPRSGEAFF | TGTGCCAGCAGCCCCCCCAGGTCGGGTGAAGCTTTCTTT
NA | TRBD1 | TRBJ1-4 | TRBV19 | CASSLRDRGFSNEKLFF | TGTGCCAGTAGTCTCCGGGACAGGGGGTTCTCCAATGAAAAACTGTTTTTT
many | NA | TRBJ2-7 | TRBV12-3/TRBV12-4 | CASSLNIYEQYF | TGTGCCAGCAGTTTAAACATCTACGAGCAGTACTTC
few | NA | TRBJ2-1 | TRBV19 | CASSTQGGGSYNEQFF | TGTGCCAGTAGTACCCAGGGGGGGGGTTCCTACAATGAGCAGTTCTTC
NA | NA | TRBJ1-2 | TRBV5-6 | CASSLGRDFYGYTF | TGTGCCAGCAGTCTTGGGCGGGACTTCTATGGCTACACCTTC
NA | TRBD1 | TRBJ1-5 | TRBV12-3/TRBV12-4 | CASRVGQSNKPQHF | TGTGCCAGCAGAGTGGGACAGAGCAATAAGCCCCAGCATTTT
NA | NA | TRBJ2-1 | TRBV4-1 | CASSQLRTSYNEQFF | TGCGCCAGCAGCCAACTCCGGACATCCTACAATGAGCAGTTCTTC
many | NA | TRBJ1-3 | TRBV5-5 | CASSPMETTIYF | TGTGCCAGCAGCCCAATGGAGACCACCATATATTTT
NA | NA | TRBJ1-2 | TRBV27 | CASSTHTGNYGYTF | TGTGCCAGCAGTACACATACAGGGAACTATGGCTACACCTTC
few | NA | TRBJ1-2 | TRBV12-3/TRBV12-4 | CASSATGSFYGYTF | TGTGCCAGCAGTGCGACGGGGTCGTTCTATGGCTACACCTTC
few | NA | TRBJ1-4 | TRBV6-6 | CASIYTAATNEKLFF | TGTGCCAGCATCTATACAGCCGCAACTAATGAAAAACTGTTTTTT
NA | NA | TRBJ2-2 | TRBV12-3/TRBV12-4 | CASSSTSYTGELFF | TGTGCCAGCAGTTCCACCTCTTACACCGGGGAGCTGTTTTTT
few | TRBD2 | TRBJ2-2 | TRBV2 | CATLALANTGELFF | TGTGCCACACTAGCGCTCGCGAACACCGGGGAGCTGTTTTTT
NA | NA | TRBJ1-1 | TRBV13 | CASSTPRGKNTEAFF | TGTGCCAGCAGCACTCCCAGGGGTAAGAACACTGAAGCTTTCTTT